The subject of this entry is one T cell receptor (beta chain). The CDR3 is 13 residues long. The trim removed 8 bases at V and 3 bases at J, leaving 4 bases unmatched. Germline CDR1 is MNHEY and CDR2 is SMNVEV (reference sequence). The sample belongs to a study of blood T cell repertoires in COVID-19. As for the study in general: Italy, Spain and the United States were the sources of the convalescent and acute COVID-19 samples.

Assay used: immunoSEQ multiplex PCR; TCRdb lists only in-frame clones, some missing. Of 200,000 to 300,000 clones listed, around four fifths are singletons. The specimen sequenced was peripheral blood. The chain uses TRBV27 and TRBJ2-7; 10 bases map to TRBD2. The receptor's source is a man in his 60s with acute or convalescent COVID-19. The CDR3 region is CASGGLAVYEQYF. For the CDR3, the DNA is TGTGCCAGCGGCGGACTAGCGGTCTACGAGCAGTACTTC.